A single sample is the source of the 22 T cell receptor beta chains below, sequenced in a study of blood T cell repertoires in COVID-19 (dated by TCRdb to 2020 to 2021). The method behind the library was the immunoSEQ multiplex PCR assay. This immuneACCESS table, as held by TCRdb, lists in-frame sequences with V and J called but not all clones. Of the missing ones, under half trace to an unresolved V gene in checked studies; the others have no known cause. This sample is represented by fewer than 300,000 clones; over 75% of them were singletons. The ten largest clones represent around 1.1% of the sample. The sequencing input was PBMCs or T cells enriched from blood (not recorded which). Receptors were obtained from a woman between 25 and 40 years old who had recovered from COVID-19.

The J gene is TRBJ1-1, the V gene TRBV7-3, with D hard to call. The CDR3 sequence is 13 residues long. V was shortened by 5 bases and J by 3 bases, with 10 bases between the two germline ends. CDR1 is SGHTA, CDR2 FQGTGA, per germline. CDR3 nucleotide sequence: TGTGCCAGCAGCCGCTATTATGACACTGAAGCTTTCTTT. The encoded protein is CASSRYYDTEAFF.

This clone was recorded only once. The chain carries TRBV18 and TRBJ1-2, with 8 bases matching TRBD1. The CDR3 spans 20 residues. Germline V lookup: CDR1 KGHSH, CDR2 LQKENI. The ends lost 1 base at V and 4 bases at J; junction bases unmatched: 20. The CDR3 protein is CASSPQVGQDIILPTYGYTF. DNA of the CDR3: TGTGCCAGCTCACCACAGGTGGGACAGGATATAATCTTACCCACCTATGGCTACACCTTC.

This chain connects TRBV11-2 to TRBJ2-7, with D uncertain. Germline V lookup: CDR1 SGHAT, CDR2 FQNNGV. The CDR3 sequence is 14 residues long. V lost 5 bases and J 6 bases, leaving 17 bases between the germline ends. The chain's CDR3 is CASSQLRSPGEQYF. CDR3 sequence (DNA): TGTGCCAGCAGCCAGTTACGCAGTCCGGGCGAGCAGTACTTC.

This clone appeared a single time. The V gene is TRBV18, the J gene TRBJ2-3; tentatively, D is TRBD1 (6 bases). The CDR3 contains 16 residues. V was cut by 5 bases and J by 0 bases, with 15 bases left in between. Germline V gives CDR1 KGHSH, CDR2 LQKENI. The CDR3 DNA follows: TGTGCCAGCTCATACGGACAGATCGGGAGCACAGATACGCAGTATTTT. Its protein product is CASSYGQIGSTDTQYF.

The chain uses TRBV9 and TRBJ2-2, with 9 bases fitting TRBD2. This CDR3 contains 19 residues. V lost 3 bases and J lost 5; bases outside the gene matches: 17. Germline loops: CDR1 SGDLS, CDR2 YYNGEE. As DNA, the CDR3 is TGTGCCAGCAGCGCCCATCGTGGAAGGGTAGCGGGAGATACCGGGGAGCTGTTTTTT. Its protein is CASSAHRGRVAGDTGELFF.

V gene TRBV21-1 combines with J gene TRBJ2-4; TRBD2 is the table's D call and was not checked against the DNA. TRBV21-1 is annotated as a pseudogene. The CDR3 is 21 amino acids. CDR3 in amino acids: CASSKVSSAGRSGLAKNIQYF. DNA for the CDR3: TGTGCCAGCAGCAAAGTTTCCAGTGCGGGACGCTCAGGTCTAGCCAAAAACATTCAGTACTTC.

The CDR3 loop is CASSQLRGNQPQHF. The CDR3 coding sequence is TGTGCCAGCAGCCAACTACGGGGCAATCAGCCCCAGCATTTT. The J gene is TRBJ1-5, the V gene TRBV3-1 (or the pseudogene TRBV3-2); D uncertain. The CDR3 runs 14 residues. The V end lost 2 bases, the J end lost 2 bases, and 7 bases lay between the germline ends. Germline V gene lookup returns CDR1 LGHDT and CDR2 YNNKEL (reference sequence).

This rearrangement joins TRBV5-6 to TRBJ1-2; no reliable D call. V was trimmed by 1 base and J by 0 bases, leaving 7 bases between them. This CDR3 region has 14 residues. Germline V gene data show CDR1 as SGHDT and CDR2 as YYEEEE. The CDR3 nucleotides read TGTGCCAGCAGCTTGCGAGGGACTAACTATGGCTACACCTTC. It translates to CASSLRGTNYGYTF.

CDR3 coding DNA: TGTGCCAGCAGTTACGGGGGGACTGAAGCTTTCTTT. As protein: CASSYGGTEAFF. The V call is TRBV6-2 or TRBV6-3, the J call TRBJ1-1, with D tentatively TRBD1 (5 bases). Trimming pared 2 bases from V and 5 bases from J, leaving 6 bases between. CDR1 and CDR2 (germline): MNHEY, SVGEGT. The CDR3 has 12 residues.

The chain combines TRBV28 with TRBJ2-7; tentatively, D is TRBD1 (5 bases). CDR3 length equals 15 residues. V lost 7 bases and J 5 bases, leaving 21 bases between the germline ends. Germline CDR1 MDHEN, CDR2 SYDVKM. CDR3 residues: CASIRGAWDGNEQYF. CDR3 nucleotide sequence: TGTGCCAGCATCCGTGGGGCCTGGGATGGGAACGAGCAGTACTTC.

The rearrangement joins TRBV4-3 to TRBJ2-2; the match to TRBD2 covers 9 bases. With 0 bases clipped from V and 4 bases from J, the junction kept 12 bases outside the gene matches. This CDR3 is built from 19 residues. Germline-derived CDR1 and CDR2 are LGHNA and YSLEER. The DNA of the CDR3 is TGCGCCAGCAGCCAAGATAATTTGCAGCGGGAGGTCGGCACCGGGGAGCTGTTTTTT. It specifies CASSQDNLQREVGTGELFF.

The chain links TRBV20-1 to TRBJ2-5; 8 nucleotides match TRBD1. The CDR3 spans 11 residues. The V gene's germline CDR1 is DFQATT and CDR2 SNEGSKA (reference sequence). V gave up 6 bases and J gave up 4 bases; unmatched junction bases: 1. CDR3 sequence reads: CSADRGETQYF. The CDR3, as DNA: TGCAGTGCAGACAGGGGAGAGACCCAGTACTTC.

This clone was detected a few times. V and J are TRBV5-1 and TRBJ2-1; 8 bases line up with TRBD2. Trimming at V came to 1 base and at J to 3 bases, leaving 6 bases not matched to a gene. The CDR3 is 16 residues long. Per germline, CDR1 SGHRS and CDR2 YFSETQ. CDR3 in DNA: TGCGCCAGCAGCTTGTACAGCGGGAGTTTCTACAATGAGCAGTTCTTC. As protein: CASSLYSGSFYNEQFF. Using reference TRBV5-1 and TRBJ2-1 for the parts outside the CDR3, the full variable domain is KAGVTQTPRYLIKTRGQQVTLSCSPISGHRSVSWYQQTPGQGLQFLFEYFSETQRNKGNFPGRFSGRQFSNSRSEMNVSTLELGDSALYLCASSLYSGSFYNEQFFGPGTRLTVL.

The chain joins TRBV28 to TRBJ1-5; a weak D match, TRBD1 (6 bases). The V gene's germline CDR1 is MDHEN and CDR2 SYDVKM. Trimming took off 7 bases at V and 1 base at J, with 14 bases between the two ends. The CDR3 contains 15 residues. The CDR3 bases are TGTGCCAGCATACTTCACGGACAGAGCAATCAGCCCCAGCATTTT. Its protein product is CASILHGQSNQPQHF.

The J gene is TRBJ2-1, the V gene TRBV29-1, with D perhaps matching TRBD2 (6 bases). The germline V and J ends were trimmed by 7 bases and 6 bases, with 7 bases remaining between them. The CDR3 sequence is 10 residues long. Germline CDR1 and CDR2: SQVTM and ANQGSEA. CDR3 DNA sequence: TGCAGCGCCGGGAGCAATGAGCAGTTCTTC. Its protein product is CSAGSNEQFF.

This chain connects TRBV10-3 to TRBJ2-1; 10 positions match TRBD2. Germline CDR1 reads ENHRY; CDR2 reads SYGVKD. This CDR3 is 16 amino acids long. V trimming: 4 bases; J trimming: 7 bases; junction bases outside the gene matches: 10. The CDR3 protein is CAISGGTSGIDNEQFF. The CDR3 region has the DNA TGTGCCATCAGTGGAGGCACTAGCGGGATAGATAATGAGCAGTTCTTC.

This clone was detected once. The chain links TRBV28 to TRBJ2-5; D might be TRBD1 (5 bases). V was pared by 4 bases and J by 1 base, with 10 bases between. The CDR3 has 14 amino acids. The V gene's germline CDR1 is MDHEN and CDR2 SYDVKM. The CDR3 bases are TGTGCCAGCAGTTCCTTAGGGGCCCAAGAGACCCAGTACTTC. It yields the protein CASSSLGAQETQYF.

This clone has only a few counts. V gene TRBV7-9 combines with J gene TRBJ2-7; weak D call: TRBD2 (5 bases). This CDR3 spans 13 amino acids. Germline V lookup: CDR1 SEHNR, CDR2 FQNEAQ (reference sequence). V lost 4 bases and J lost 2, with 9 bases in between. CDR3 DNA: TGTGCCAGCAGCTCTTCGGGGACCTACGAGCAGTACTTC. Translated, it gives CASSSSGTYEQYF.

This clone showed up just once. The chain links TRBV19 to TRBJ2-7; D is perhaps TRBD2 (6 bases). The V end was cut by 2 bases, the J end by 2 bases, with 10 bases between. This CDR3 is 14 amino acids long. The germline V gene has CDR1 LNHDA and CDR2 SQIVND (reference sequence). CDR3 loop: CASSIIGGPYEQYF. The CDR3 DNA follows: TGTGCCAGTAGTATAATTGGAGGGCCCTACGAGCAGTACTTC.

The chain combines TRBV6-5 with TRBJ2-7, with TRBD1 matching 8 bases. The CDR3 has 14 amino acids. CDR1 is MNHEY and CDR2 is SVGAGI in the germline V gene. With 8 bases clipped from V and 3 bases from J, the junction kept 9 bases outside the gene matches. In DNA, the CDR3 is TGTGCCAGCGTCGGGGGACAGGCAGTCTACGAGCAGTACTTC. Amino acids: CASVGGQAVYEQYF.

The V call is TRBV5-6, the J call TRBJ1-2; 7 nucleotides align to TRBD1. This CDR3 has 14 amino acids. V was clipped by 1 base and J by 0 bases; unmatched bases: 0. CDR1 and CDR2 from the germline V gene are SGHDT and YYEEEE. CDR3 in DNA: TGTGCCAGCAGCTTGACAGGGGCTAACTATGGCTACACCTTC. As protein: CASSLTGANYGYTF.

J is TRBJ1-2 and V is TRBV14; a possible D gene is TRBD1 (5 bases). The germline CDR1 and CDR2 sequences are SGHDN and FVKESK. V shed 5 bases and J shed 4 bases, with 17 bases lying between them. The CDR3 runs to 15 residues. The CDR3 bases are TGTGCCAGCAGCAAGGAGACAGCCCGGGTCTATGGCTACACCTTC. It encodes CASSKETARVYGYTF.